One sample yielded the 18 T cell receptor beta chains listed below, sequenced in a study of identical twins. MiXCR, applied by TCRdb to the 5' RACE reads, yields one record per CDR3 protein. The profile shows 1,800,000 or so distinct CDR3 sequences, under 35% of them singletons. The specimen sequenced was cord blood. The receptors shown here come from a newborn girl in good health.

This chain joins TRBV6-6 and TRBJ2-5; no clear D. The closer fit of TRBJ2-7 to the DNA end suggests the J call may be wrong. The germline V gene encodes CDR1 MNHNY and CDR2 SVGAGI (reference sequence). The CDR3 covers 11 residues. The CDR3 nucleotides are TGTGCCAGCAGTTCGGAGAGCGAGCAGTACTTC. As protein: CASSSESEQYF.

In the case of this clonotype: One base away lies a much larger clone, so this may be a sequencing read error. The chain couples TRBV29-1 to TRBJ2-7; 7 bases align to TRBD1. Per germline, CDR1 SQVTM and CDR2 ANQGSEA. The CDR3 is 13 amino acids. This chain's CDR3 is CSARQGPAYERYF. CDR3 in DNA: TGCAGCGCCCGACAGGGACCCGCCTACGAGCGGTACTTC.

The rearrangement uses TRBV20-1 and TRBJ2-3; no clear D. The ends were cut back, 3 bases at V and 0 bases at J, with 7 bases in the middle. CDR1 and CDR2 (germline): DFQATT, SNEGSKA (reference sequence). This CDR3 has 13 amino acids. The CDR3 DNA reads TGCAGTGCTAGCGGGCCTAGCACAGATACGCAGTATTTT. Protein product: CSASGPSTDTQYF.

This clonotype was observed a few times. DNA for the CDR3: TGTGCCAGCAGTGAATCGGGGGGCGCTGAAGCTTTCTTT. Amino acid sequence: CASSESGGAEAFF. The chain uses TRBV2 and TRBJ1-1; D might be TRBD1 (6 bases). CDR1 is SNHLY, CDR2 FYNNEI, per germline. The CDR3 loop spans 13 amino acids. V shed 2 bases and J shed 6 bases, with 10 bases lying between them. Looking up the rest from reference TRBV2 and TRBJ1-1 gives the full variable domain: EPEVTQTPSHQVTQMGQEVILRCVPISNHLYFYWYRQILGQKVEFLVSFYNNEISEKSEIFDDQFSVERPDGSNFTLKIRSTKLEDSAMYFCASSESGGAEAFFGQGTRLTVV.

A note on this clonotype: A much larger clone differs from this one at a single base, so this may be a read error. The V call is TRBV3-1, the J call TRBJ1-2; D possibly corresponds to TRBD1 (5 bases). V gave up 0 bases and J gave up 4 bases, with 9 bases separating them. The CDR3 sequence is 14 residues long. Germline V CDR1 and CDR2: LGHDT, YNNKEL (reference sequence). This CDR3 reads CASSQDWGTYGYTF. The CDR3 DNA reads TGTGCCAGCAGCCAAGATTGGGGGACCTATGGCTACACCTTC.

The V and J genes are TRBV20-1 and TRBJ1-1; D is possibly TRBD1 (5 bases). Trimming removed 6 bases from V and 11 bases from J, with 13 bases in between. The CDR3 extends over 10 amino acids. Germline CDR1 DFQATT, CDR2 SNEGSKA (reference sequence). The CDR3: CSAEDNEAFF. The CDR3 DNA follows: TGCAGTGCAGAGGACAACGAGGCTTTCTTT.

The V gene is TRBV30, the J gene TRBJ2-7; no reliable D call. The CDR3 has 13 residues. In germline, CDR1 is GTSNPN, CDR2 SVGIG (reference sequence). V lost 0 bases to trimming and J lost 0 bases, with 6 bases between them. The CDR3 nucleotides read TGTGCCTGGAGTGTACAGAGCTCCTACGAGCAGTACTTC. Protein sequence: CAWSVQSSYEQYF.

The rearrangement links TRBV29-1 to TRBJ2-2; D may be TRBD1 or TRBD2 (5 bases each). The germline gives CDR1 SQVTM, CDR2 ANQGSEA. V shed 0 bases and J shed 7 bases, with 18 bases lying between them. The CDR3 runs to 16 residues. The CDR3 bases are TGCAGCGTTGAAGATCGTGGGACCCGCAGGCGCGGGGAGCTGTTTTTT. This translates into CSVEDRGTRRRGELFF.

The chain recombines TRBV3-1 with TRBJ2-7; TRBD1 agrees at 9 bases. Germline V lookup: CDR1 LGHDT, CDR2 YNNKEL (reference sequence). Losses at the gene ends were 3 bases for V and 4 bases for J; bases not matched to a gene: 7. This CDR3 has 15 amino acids. CDR3 in DNA: TGTGCCAGCAGCCAGAGCAACAGGGGGCGGTACGAGCAGTACTTC. Protein product: CASSQSNRGRYEQYF.

This clonotype came up many times. The rearrangement joins TRBV2 to TRBJ2-3; TRBD2 is a possible D gene (6 bases). Germline CDR1 is SNHLY and CDR2 is FYNNEI. V was cut by 8 bases and J by 2 bases, with 23 bases left in between. This CDR3 has 17 amino acids. The CDR3 loop is CASVSALRDFNTDTQYF. CDR3 nucleotides: TGTGCCAGCGTTTCCGCGCTACGGGACTTCAACACAGATACGCAGTATTTT.

This clonotype was observed a handful of times. The V gene is TRBV6-2 or TRBV6-3, the J gene TRBJ2-5, with D perhaps TRBD1 (6 bases). The DNA matches TRBJ2-7 better at its end, which makes the J call doubtful. Germline V gene lookup returns CDR1 MNHEY and CDR2 SVGEGT. CDR3 length equals 15 residues. As DNA, the CDR3 is TGTGCCAGCAGTTCCTACCGACAGGTGAGCGACGAGCAGTACTTC. This codes for CASSSYRQVSDEQYF.

This chain links TRBV5-6 with TRBJ1-1; tentatively, D is TRBD1 (5 bases). The V end was cut by 3 bases, the J end by 3 bases, with 12 bases between. The V gene's germline CDR1 is SGHDT and CDR2 YYEEEE. The CDR3 totals 14 residues. The CDR3 is CASSYCHRHTEAFF. The CDR3 DNA reads as TGTGCCAGCAGCTACTGTCACAGGCACACTGAAGCTTTCTTT.

This sequence joins TRBV27 and TRBJ1-4, with 10 bases fitting TRBD1. The ends lost 1 base at V and 7 bases at J; junction bases unmatched: 0. The germline V gene has CDR1 MNHEY and CDR2 SMNVEV (reference sequence). The CDR3 is 14 residues long. The CDR3 here is CASSLWDRGEKLFF. CDR3 sequence (DNA): TGTGCCAGCAGTTTATGGGACAGGGGTGAAAAACTGTTTTTT.

V and J are TRBV24-1 and TRBJ2-2, with unresolved D. There are 11 residues in the CDR3. The ends were cut back, 4 bases at V and 8 bases at J, with 4 bases in the middle. CDR1 and CDR2 from the germline V gene are KGHDR and SFDVKD. CDR3: CATSEGGELFF. DNA of the CDR3: TGTGCCACCAGTGAGGGAGGGGAGCTGTTTTTT.

The chain couples TRBV2 to TRBJ2-2, with D possibly TRBD2 on 6 matching bases. V was trimmed by 3 bases and J by 7 bases, leaving 9 bases between them. The CDR3 consists of 13 residues. Germline CDR1 is SNHLY and CDR2 is FYNNEI. CDR3 loop: CASSDGGLGELFF. The CDR3 nucleotides are TGTGCCAGCAGTGATGGAGGGCTCGGGGAGCTGTTTTTT.

The V and J genes are TRBV10-3 and TRBJ2-3; the match to TRBD2 covers 9 bases. The germline CDR1 and CDR2 sequences are ENHRY and SYGVKD. Trimming cost V 6 bases and J 2 bases; bases outside gene matches: 3. This CDR3 contains 14 residues. DNA for the CDR3: TGTGCCATCAGGACTAGCGGAACCACAGATACGCAGTATTTT. It encodes CAIRTSGTTDTQYF.

A few counts support this clonotype. The chain's CDR3 is CASSQQGLALTDTQYF. CDR3 nucleotide sequence: TGCGCCAGCAGCCAACAGGGACTAGCCCTAACAGATACGCAGTATTTT. V gene TRBV4-1 combines with J gene TRBJ2-3; 9 positions match TRBD2. With 2 bases clipped from V and 3 bases from J, the junction kept 6 bases outside the gene matches. Germline V gene sequence: CDR1 MGHRA, CDR2 YSYEKL. The CDR3 runs 16 residues.

This clonotype was observed a few times. The gene calls are TRBV20-1 and TRBJ2-5, with 8 nucleotides matching TRBD2. Germline CDR1 is DFQATT and CDR2 is SNEGSKA (reference sequence). The ends lost 5 bases at V and 4 bases at J; junction bases unmatched: 3. The CDR3 has 12 residues. The CDR3 here is CSADGRGETQYF. The CDR3 DNA reads as TGCAGTGCTGACGGGAGGGGAGAGACCCAGTACTTC.